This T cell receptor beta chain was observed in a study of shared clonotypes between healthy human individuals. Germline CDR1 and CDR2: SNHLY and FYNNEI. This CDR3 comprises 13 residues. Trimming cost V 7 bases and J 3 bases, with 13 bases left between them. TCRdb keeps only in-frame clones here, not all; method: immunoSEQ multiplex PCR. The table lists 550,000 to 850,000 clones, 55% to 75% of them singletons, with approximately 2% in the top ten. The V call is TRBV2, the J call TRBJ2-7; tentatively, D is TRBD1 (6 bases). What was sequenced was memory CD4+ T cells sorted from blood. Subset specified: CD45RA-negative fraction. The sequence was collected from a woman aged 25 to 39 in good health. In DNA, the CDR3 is TGTGCCAGCACCGAAGGACAGAACTACGAGCAGTACTTC. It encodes CASTEGQNYEQYF.